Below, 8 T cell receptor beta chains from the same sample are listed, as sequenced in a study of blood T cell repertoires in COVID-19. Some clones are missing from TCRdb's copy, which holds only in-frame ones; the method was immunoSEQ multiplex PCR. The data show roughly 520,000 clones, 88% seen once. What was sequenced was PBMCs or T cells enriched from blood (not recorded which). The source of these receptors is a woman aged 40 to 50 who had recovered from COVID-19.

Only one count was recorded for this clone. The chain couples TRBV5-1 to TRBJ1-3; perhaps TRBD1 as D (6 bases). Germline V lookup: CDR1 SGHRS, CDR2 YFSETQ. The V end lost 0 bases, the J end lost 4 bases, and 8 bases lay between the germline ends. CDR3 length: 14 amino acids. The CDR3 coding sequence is TGCGCCAGCAGCTTGGGCAGGGGAGGAAACACCATATATTTT. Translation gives CASSLGRGGNTIYF.

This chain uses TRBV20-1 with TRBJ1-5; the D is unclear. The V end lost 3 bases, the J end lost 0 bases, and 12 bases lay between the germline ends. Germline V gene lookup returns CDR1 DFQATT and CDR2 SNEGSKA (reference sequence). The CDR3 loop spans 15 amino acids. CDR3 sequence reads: CSASSRGYSNQPQHF. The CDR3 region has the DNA TGCAGTGCTAGTTCCCGGGGTTATAGCAATCAGCCCCAGCATTTT.

The CDR3 is CASSDLPGNSAAFF. CDR3 DNA sequence: TGTGCCAGCAGTGACCTTCCCGGGAATTCTGCAGCTTTCTTT. The V gene is TRBV25-1, the J gene TRBJ1-1, with D unclear. Germline loops: CDR1 MGHDK, CDR2 SYGVNS. Trimming left V 3 bases short and J 10 bases short, with 18 bases between. The CDR3 length is 14 residues.

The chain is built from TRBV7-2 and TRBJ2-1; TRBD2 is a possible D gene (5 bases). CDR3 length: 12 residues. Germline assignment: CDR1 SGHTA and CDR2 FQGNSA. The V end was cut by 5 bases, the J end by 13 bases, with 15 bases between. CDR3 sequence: CASSLTRAGQFF. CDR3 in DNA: TGTGCCAGCAGCCTAACTAGGGCAGGACAGTTCTTC.

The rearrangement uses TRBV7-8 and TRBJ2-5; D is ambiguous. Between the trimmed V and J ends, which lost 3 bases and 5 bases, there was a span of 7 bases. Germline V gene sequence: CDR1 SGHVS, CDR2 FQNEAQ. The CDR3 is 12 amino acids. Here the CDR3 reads CASSFGSETQYF. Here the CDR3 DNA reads TGTGCCAGCAGCTTCGGTTCGGAGACCCAGTACTTC.

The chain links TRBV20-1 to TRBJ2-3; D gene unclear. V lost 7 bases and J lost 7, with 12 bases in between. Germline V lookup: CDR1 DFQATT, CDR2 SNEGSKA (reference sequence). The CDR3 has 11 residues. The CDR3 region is CSVSHLNTQYF. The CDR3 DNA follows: TGCAGTGTTTCGCATCTAAATACGCAGTATTTT.

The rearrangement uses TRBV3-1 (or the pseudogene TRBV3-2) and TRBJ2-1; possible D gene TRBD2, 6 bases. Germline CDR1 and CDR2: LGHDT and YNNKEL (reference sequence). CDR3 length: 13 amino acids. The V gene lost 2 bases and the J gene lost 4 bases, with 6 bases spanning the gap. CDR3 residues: CASSQRGYNEQFF. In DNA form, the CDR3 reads TGTGCCAGCAGCCAACGGGGGTACAATGAGCAGTTCTTC.

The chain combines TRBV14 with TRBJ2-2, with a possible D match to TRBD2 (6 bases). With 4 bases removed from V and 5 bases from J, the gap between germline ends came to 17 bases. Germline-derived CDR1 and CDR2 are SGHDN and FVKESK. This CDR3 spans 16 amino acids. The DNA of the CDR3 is TGTGCCAGCAGCCTCACGGGGACTCACGGAACCGGGGAGCTGTTTTTT. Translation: CASSLTGTHGTGELFF.